The 24 T cell receptor beta chains listed next were all sequenced from one sample in a study of tumor-infiltrating lymphocytes in primary liver carcinoma. The template, roughly 0.45 ug total RNA, yielded TCR beta cDNA made with a constant-region primer. What produced the TCR beta libraries was three nested multiplex PCR rounds using slightly modified ARM-PCR. Two initial PCR rounds of approximately 10 cycles each paired TRBV1-TRBV30 forward primers with a C-beta reverse primer. TCRdb re-analysed the multiplex PCR reads in MiXCR, keeping a single row per CDR3 protein. The table includes about 320,000 distinct CDR3 sequences, approximately 60% detected once. They got blood RNA out of unsorted whole blood and also pulled out germline DNA. Material for sequencing was peripheral blood. The receptor source for this set is a man aged 35 to 55 with primary liver carcinoma and hepatitis B virus infection.

Note on this clonotype: A read error may be the cause here, since a much bigger clone is one base away. This sequence joins TRBV10-2 and TRBJ1-4; the D is unclear. Per germline, CDR1 WSHSY and CDR2 SAAADI. There are 13 residues in the CDR3. CDR3 DNA sequence: TGCGCCAGCAGTGAGGCCCCCAAAGAAAAACTGTCTTTT. It yields the protein CASSEAPKEKLSF.

The V gene is TRBV11-2, the J gene TRBJ2-7; 9 nucleotides agree with TRBD2. This CDR3 region has 17 residues. V was pared by 5 bases and J by 10 bases, with 21 bases of the junction left unmatched. The germline V gene encodes CDR1 SGHAT and CDR2 FQNNGV. This CDR3 reads CASSPRLAAATRGDQYF. For the CDR3, the DNA is TGTGCCAGCAGCCCCCGACTAGCGGCAGCTACACGGGGCGACCAGTACTTC.

As regards this clonotype: A read error may be the cause here, since a much bigger clone is one base away. The rearrangement links TRBV29-1 to TRBJ2-5; D possibly uses TRBD1 or TRBD2 (6 bases each). From germline, CDR1 is SQVTM and CDR2 ANQGSEA. This CDR3 is 12 amino acids long. The CDR3 spells CNVGRGRETQYF. In DNA form, the CDR3 reads TGCAACGTTGGAAGGGGGAGGGAGACCCAGTACTTC.

About this clonotype: Being one base from a much bigger clone, this may be a read error. CDR3 sequence: CTSNRGAEAFF. CDR3 DNA sequence: TGTACCAGCAACCGGGGGGCTGAAGCTTTCTTT. J is TRBJ1-1 and V is TRBV6-5, with D maybe TRBD1 (5 bases). The germline gives CDR1 MNHEY, CDR2 SVGAGI. This CDR3 region has 11 residues.

As regards this clonotype: A junction boundary mismatches the germline segment, possibly from a read error. V gene TRBV7-8 combines with J gene TRBJ2-5; D possibly uses TRBD1 or TRBD2 (7 bases each). The CDR3 length is 15 residues. The germline V gene has CDR1 SGHVS and CDR2 FQNEAQ. The CDR3 DNA follows: TGTGCCAGCAGCTCACAGGGAGGGGGCCGGGAGACCCAGAACTTC. It yields the protein CASSSQGGGRETQNF. Variable domain in full (rest from reference TRBV7-8 and TRBJ2-5): GAGVSQSPRYKVAKRGQDVALRCDPISGHVSLFWYQQALGQGPEFLTYFQNEAQLDKSGLPSDRFFAERPEGSVSTLKIQRTQQEDSAVYLCASSSQGGGRETQNFGPGTRLLVL.

This clonotype came up a few times. The chain carries TRBV4-1 and TRBJ1-4; D is unclear. Germline CDR1 MGHRA, CDR2 YSYEKL. The CDR3 sequence is 17 residues long. Trimming left V 1 base short and J 4 bases short, with 16 bases between. The CDR3 region has the DNA TGCGCCAGCAGCCAAGGTGATAGGGCCAGCTATAATGAAAAACTGTTTTTT. Translated: CASSQGDRASYNEKLFF.

In this sample, this clonotype turned up many times. The rearrangement joins TRBV11-2 to TRBJ2-3, with D uncertain. Looked up from germline, CDR1 is SGHAT and CDR2 is FQNNGV. The CDR3 covers 13 residues. V lost 5 bases, J lost 1 base, and 7 bases lay in between. The CDR3 is CASSLGRTDTQYF. Here the CDR3 DNA reads TGTGCCAGCAGCCTTGGTCGCACAGATACGCAGTATTTT.

This clonotype turned up a few times. The rearrangement joins TRBV12-3 or TRBV12-4 to TRBJ2-1; 10 bases fit TRBD1. The V segment lost 5 bases and the J segment 5 bases; nucleotides outside the gene matches: 9. The CDR3 runs 16 residues. CDR3 amino acids: CASSKRTGGFNNEQFF. CDR3 coding DNA: TGTGCCAGCAGTAAGAGGACAGGGGGATTCAACAATGAGCAGTTCTTC.

With regard to this clonotype: A much more abundant neighbour one base away suggests this may be a read error. The gene calls are TRBV6-1 and TRBJ1-4, with D perhaps matching TRBD1 (5 bases). From germline, CDR1 is MNHNS and CDR2 SASEGT. This CDR3 spans 17 amino acids. The CDR3 region has the DNA TGTACCAGCAGTATCTCCTTGACAGCCGCAACTAATGAAAAACTGTTTTTT. This codes for CTSSISLTAATNEKLFF.

As to this clonotype: A much bigger clone sits one base away, suggesting this may be a read error. This chain connects TRBV6-6 to TRBJ2-7; D remains ambiguous. Per germline, CDR1 MNHNY and CDR2 SVGAGI (reference sequence). The length of the CDR3 is 13 residues. As DNA, the CDR3 is TGTGCCAGCTGTTACGAGGAAAGCTACGAGCAGTACTTC. Its translation is CASCYEESYEQYF.

The V call is TRBV4-1, the J call TRBJ1-4; possibly TRBD1 for D (6 bases). This CDR3 contains 15 residues. In germline, CDR1 is MGHRA, CDR2 YSYEKL. The V and J ends lost 2 bases and 8 bases respectively, with 15 bases between them. In nucleotides, the CDR3 is TGCGCCAGCAGCCAATTCGGGACAAGGGACGAAAAACTGTTTTTT. This translates into CASSQFGTRDEKLFF.

About this clonotype itself: An end of the junction does not agree with germline; a read error may underlie this. The chain has TRBV4-3 and TRBJ2-6; D is perhaps TRBD1 (5 bases). The germline CDR1 and CDR2 sequences are LGHNA and YSLEER. The CDR3 has 16 residues. DNA for the CDR3: TGTGCCAGCAGCCAAGATGCCGGCTCTGGGGCCAGCGTCCTGACTTTC. It encodes CASSQDAGSGASVLTF.

Remarks on this clonotype: Sequence at one end of the junction differs from germline and may be a read error. This chain joins TRBV29-1 and TRBJ2-7, with 7 bases matching TRBD2. Germline V gene sequence: CDR1 SQVTM, CDR2 ANQGSEA. The CDR3 runs to 15 residues. The CDR3 sequence is CNVAVRGSLFFEQYF. Here the CDR3 DNA reads TGCAACGTTGCCGTTCGCGGGAGCTTGTTTTTTGAGCAGTACTTC.

This clonotype was seen only a few times. The rearrangement joins TRBV5-5 to TRBJ1-5; D is unclear. V lost 4 bases and J lost 4, with 15 bases in between. Germline-derived CDR1 and CDR2 are SGHKS and YYEKEE (reference sequence). There are 15 residues in the CDR3. CDR3 sequence: CASSITPDPNQPQHF. DNA of the CDR3: TGTGCCAGCAGCATCACCCCGGATCCAAATCAGCCCCAGCATTTT.

Many counts were recorded for this clonotype. V is TRBV6-2 or TRBV6-3 and J is TRBJ2-7; D might be TRBD1 (5 bases). The germline CDR1 and CDR2 sequences are MNHEY and SVGEGT. The ends were cut back, 6 bases at V and 0 bases at J, with 18 bases in the middle. The CDR3 runs to 16 residues. The CDR3 reads CASSHEDNRYSYEQYF. The CDR3 bases are TGTGCCAGCAGCCATGAGGACAACCGCTACTCCTACGAGCAGTACTTC.

To note about this clonotype: A clone one base away is much larger, so this may be a read error. This chain uses TRBV4-1 with TRBJ2-2, with 12 bases fitting TRBD2. This CDR3 comprises 17 residues. Germline V gene sequence: CDR1 MGHRA, CDR2 YSYEKL. In nucleotides, the CDR3 is TGCGTCAGCAGCCAAGAAGTGACTAGCGGGAGCTCCGGGGAGCTGTTTTTT. Amino acid sequence: CVSSQEVTSGSSGELFF.

In regard to this clonotype: This may stem from a read error, because a much larger clone lies one nucleotide away. The chain is built from TRBV6-2 or TRBV6-3 and TRBJ1-1, with 8 bases fitting TRBD1. CDR3 length: 15 amino acids. CDR1 MNHEY and CDR2 SVGEGT come from the germline V gene. CDR3 region: CASSYPQGANIEAFF. The DNA of the CDR3 is TGTGCCAGCAGTTACCCCCAGGGGGCAAACATTGAAGCTTTCTTT.

In regard to this clonotype: A clone one base away is much larger, so this may be a read error. V is TRBV6-1 and J is TRBJ1-4; D is unclear. V lost 7 bases and J lost 4, with 13 bases in between. Germline lookup yields CDR1 MNHNS and CDR2 SASEGT. This CDR3 is 14 amino acids long. The CDR3 DNA follows: TGTGCCAGCAATGCCAGGTCGATTAATGAAAAACTGTTTTTT. Protein product: CASNARSINEKLFF.

Points on this clonotype: Because the CDR3's place on the DNA is in doubt, the DNA is left out and the CDR3 is given as listed by TCRdb. This chain uses TRBV29-1 with TRBJ2-7; the table assigns TRBD1, which was not confirmed against the DNA. Germline lookup yields CDR1 SQVTM and CDR2 ANQGSEA. The CDR3 region is 14 residues in length, termini included. The CDR3 here is CSVGTGTGADEQCF.

This clonotype was recorded a few times. The genes are TRBV5-6 and TRBJ2-3; tentatively, D is TRBD2 (6 bases). Per germline, CDR1 SGHDT and CDR2 YYEEEE. The CDR3 length is 15 residues. V lost 2 bases to trimming and J lost 2 bases, with 12 bases between them. The CDR3 coding sequence is TGTGCCAGCAGCTTCCGGGACTTACTCACAGATACGCAGTATTTT. Its translation: CASSFRDLLTDTQYF.

In its sample, this clonotype was seen many times. The chain employs TRBV6-1 and TRBJ2-3; 7 positions match TRBD2. In germline, CDR1 is MNHNS, CDR2 SASEGT. CDR3 length: 15 amino acids. V was clipped by 7 bases and J by 1 base; unmatched bases: 8. CDR3 residues: CASKLAGVGTDTQYF. The DNA for the CDR3 is TGTGCCAGCAAGTTGGCGGGAGTTGGCACAGATACGCAGTATTTT.

Turning to this clonotype: Relative to the germline gene, one junction end is altered; a read error may explain this. This chain connects TRBV14 to TRBJ2-7, with 9 bases that match TRBD1. The CDR3 is 14 amino acids. CDR1 and CDR2 from the germline V gene are SGHDN and FVKESK. The DNA of the CDR3 is TGTGCCATCAGCCAACAGGGGGCGCGGAACGAGCAGTACTTC. Protein sequence: CAISQQGARNEQYF.

Turning to this clonotype: A much larger clone lies one base from this, so it may be a read error. The chain employs TRBV6-1 and TRBJ2-2, with D perhaps TRBD1 (6 bases). Trimming removed 4 bases at V and 7 bases at J, with 10 bases between. CDR1 is MNHNS, CDR2 SASEGT, per germline. This CDR3 region has 13 residues. CDR3 bases: TGTGCCAGCAGTGTTCGGACAGTCGGGGAGCTGTTTTTT. This sequence encodes CASSVRTVGELFF.

The V gene is TRBV11-2, the J gene TRBJ2-3, with D possibly matching TRBD2 (7 bases). The CDR3 is 15 residues long. CDR1 is SGHAT and CDR2 is FQNNGV in the germline V gene. The V and J ends lost 3 bases and 8 bases respectively, with 18 bases between them. CDR3 nucleotide sequence: TGTGCCAGCAGCTTTAGGGGGGGAAAAAGGGCTACGCAGTATTTT. Amino acid sequence: CASSFRGGKRATQYF.